Listed below are T cell receptor beta chains from one sample, sequenced in a study of blood T cell repertoires in COVID-19. TCRdb keeps only in-frame clones here, not all; method: immunoSEQ multiplex PCR. The sample has some 300,000 clones; about nine tenths are singletons. Sequencing was done on a sample of PBMCs or T cells enriched from blood (not recorded which). These receptors originate from a woman in her forties or fifties who had been exposed to COVID-19. CDR3s include the opening cysteine and the closing phenylalanine or tryptophan. The D gene is left open where the match is weak. Size is stated for part of the rows, as once, few or many counts, or as a class when the clone is expanded.

J: TRBJ2-3; V: TRBV18; D: TRBD1; size: .; DNA: TGTGCCAGCTCAAAGGCGACAGGGGCTAGCACAGATACGCAGTATTTT; CDR3: CASSKATGASTDTQYF
J: TRBJ1-2; V: TRBV5-6; D: TRBD1; size: .; DNA: TGTGCCAGCAGCTTGTCGACAGGGGCTGGCTACACCTTC; CDR3: CASSLSTGAGYTF
J: TRBJ2-7; V: TRBV2; D: TRBD1; size: .; DNA: TGTGCCAGCAGAAGAGGACAGGGGGCAGGGGAGCAGTACTTC; CDR3: CASRRGQGAGEQYF
J: TRBJ1-5; V: TRBV6-4; D: .; size: .; DNA: TGTGCCAGCGTTAATTCAGGCAATCAGCCCCAGCATTTT; CDR3: CASVNSGNQPQHF
J: TRBJ1-1; V: TRBV23-1; D: .; size: .; DNA: TGCGCCTGCCTGACAGTGAACACTGAAGCTTTCTTT; CDR3: CACLTVNTEAFF
J: TRBJ2-1; V: TRBV4-1; D: TRBD2; size: .; DNA: TGCGCCAGCAGCCAAGATTACGAGGCGGGGGGGTTGAATGAGCAGTTCTTC; CDR3: CASSQDYEAGGLNEQFF
J: TRBJ1-6; V: TRBV7-2; D: .; size: .; DNA: TGTGCCAGCAGCTTAGAGGGTGGGCGGCAGGGCGATTCACCCCTCCACTTT; CDR3: CASSLEGGRQGDSPLHF
J: TRBJ2-2; V: TRBV5-6; D: TRBD1; size: once; DNA: TGTGCCAGCAGCGGGGACAGGGGGGACACCGGGGAGCTGTTTTTT; CDR3: CASSGDRGDTGELFF
J: TRBJ1-6; V: TRBV19; D: .; size: .; DNA: TGTGCCAGTACTGACCAGCCGGGACACCAGGTTGGGTATAATTCACCCCTCCACTTT; CDR3: CASTDQPGHQVGYNSPLHF
J: TRBJ1-1; V: TRBV18; D: .; size: .; DNA: TGTGCCGTGAAGACAGGCAGGAACACTGAAGCTTTCTTT; CDR3: CAVKTGRNTEAFF
J: TRBJ1-2; V: TRBV12-3/TRBV12-4; D: .; size: .; DNA: TGTGCCAGCAGTTTCGGGGGGTTCAATGGCTACACCTTC; CDR3: CASSFGGFNGYTF
J: TRBJ1-1; V: TRBV10-3; D: .; size: once; DNA: TGTGCCATCAGTGACCCGAGGGCAGGGGAGACTGAAGCTTTCTTT; CDR3: CAISDPRAGETEAFF
J: TRBJ2-3; V: TRBV10-3; D: TRBD2; size: .; DNA: TGTGCCATCAGTGCTGCGGGGGGAACAGATACGCAGTATTTT; CDR3: CAISAAGGTDTQYF
J: TRBJ1-4; V: TRBV5-6; D: .; size: .; DNA: TGTGCCAGCAGCTTGGTAACAGGGAGTGAAAAACTGTTTTTT; CDR3: CASSLVTGSEKLFF
J: TRBJ2-2; V: TRBV7-2; D: TRBD2; size: .; DNA: TGTGCCAGCAGCTTAGGTAGCGGGGTTAGCACCGGGGAGCTGTTTTTT; CDR3: CASSLGSGVSTGELFF
J: TRBJ2-7; V: TRBV20-1; D: TRBD2; size: .; DNA: TGCAGTGCTAGTTCGGAATTTAGCGGGGGGGCCTACGAGCAGTACTTC; CDR3: CSASSEFSGGAYEQYF
J: TRBJ1-3; V: TRBV4-1; D: .; size: .; DNA: TGCGCCAGCAGCCAGATGGGGCGGAACTCTGGAAACACCATATATTTT; CDR3: CASSQMGRNSGNTIYF
J: TRBJ1-2; V: TRBV29-1; D: TRBD1; size: .; DNA: TGCAGCGTTGAAGTAGACAGGGGGTTCTATGGCTACACCTTC; CDR3: CSVEVDRGFYGYTF
J: TRBJ1-5; V: TRBV6-5; D: .; size: .; DNA: TGTGCCAGCACGAACCAGGGACAGCCCCAGCATTTT; CDR3: CASTNQGQPQHF
J: TRBJ1-4; V: TRBV5-1; D: TRBD1; size: .; DNA: TGCGCCAGCAGACCCAGGGGGGCGGCCGATGAAAAACTGTTTTTT; CDR3: CASRPRGAADEKLFF
J: TRBJ1-2; V: TRBV7-8; D: TRBD1; size: .; DNA: TGTGCCAGCAGCCCGGGGACAGTTAACTATGGCTACACCTTC; CDR3: CASSPGTVNYGYTF
J: TRBJ1-2; V: TRBV15; D: .; size: .; DNA: TGTGCCACCTATTCGGGTAACTATGGCTACACCTTC; CDR3: CATYSGNYGYTF
J: TRBJ1-1; V: TRBV3-1/TRBV3-2; D: .; size: few; DNA: TGTGCCAGCAGCCTGCGGACAAAATGGACTGAAGCTTTCTTT; CDR3: CASSLRTKWTEAFF
J: TRBJ1-5; V: TRBV2; D: .; size: few; DNA: TGTGCCAGCAGCCGTGATCAGCCCCAGCATTTT; CDR3: CASSRDQPQHF
J: TRBJ2-7; V: TRBV18; D: TRBD2; size: .; DNA: TGTGCCAGCTCACCACTTCCCGGGACTAGCGGGGCGGGAGAGCAGTACTTC; CDR3: CASSPLPGTSGAGEQYF
J: TRBJ2-7; V: TRBV7-9; D: TRBD1; size: .; DNA: TGTGCCAGCAGCTCCATGCCGGGACAGGGGCCCTACGAGCAGTACTTC; CDR3: CASSSMPGQGPYEQYF
J: TRBJ1-1; V: TRBV4-2; D: .; size: .; DNA: TGTGCCAGCAGCCACTCCCTCGACAGGAGGACTGAAGCTTTCTTT; CDR3: CASSHSLDRRTEAFF
J: TRBJ2-1; V: TRBV27; D: .; size: .; DNA: TGTGCCAGCAGTTTGGACAGTAGCTCCTACAATGAGCAGTTCTTC; CDR3: CASSLDSSSYNEQFF
J: TRBJ1-4; V: TRBV5-1; D: .; size: .; DNA: TGCGCCAGCAGCTTACCCTCAGGGGTGGAGGCTGAAAAACTGTTTTTT; CDR3: CASSLPSGVEAEKLFF
J: TRBJ2-7; V: TRBV6-5; D: TRBD1; size: .; DNA: TGTGCCAGCAGTAAGCCGGGACAGGGGGCTGGAGAGCAGTACTTC; CDR3: CASSKPGQGAGEQYF
J: TRBJ2-3; V: TRBV7-2; D: TRBD2; size: .; DNA: TGTGCCAGCAGCTTTGGCGGGGGGGCCTGGGGAGATACGCAGTATTTT; CDR3: CASSFGGGAWGDTQYF
J: TRBJ2-2; V: TRBV19; D: .; size: .; DNA: TGTGCCAGTAGTATCCGGCTAGCGAACACCGGGGAGCTGTTTTTT; CDR3: CASSIRLANTGELFF
J: TRBJ1-5; V: TRBV5-1; D: .; size: few; DNA: TGCGCCAGCAGCTTGGACAGTAATCAGCCCCAGCATTTT; CDR3: CASSLDSNQPQHF
J: TRBJ2-1; V: TRBV19; D: TRBD1; size: .; DNA: TGTGCCAGCAGATGGGGGACAGGGTTCGATGAGCAGTTCTTC; CDR3: CASRWGTGFDEQFF
J: TRBJ1-5; V: TRBV28; D: .; size: .; DNA: TGTGCCAGCAGGAAGGAGGGGCGCCTAAGTCAGCCCCAGCATTTT; CDR3: CASRKEGRLSQPQHF
J: TRBJ2-5; V: TRBV21-1; D: .; size: .; DNA: TGTGCCAGCAGCAAGACTCCTCTACCCAGGGATGAGGAGACCCAGTACTTC; CDR3: CASSKTPLPRDEETQYF
J: TRBJ1-4; V: TRBV2; D: .; size: .; DNA: TGTGCCAGCAGTGATCTACGGGGTGCGGAAAAACTGTTTTTT; CDR3: CASSDLRGAEKLFF
J: TRBJ1-2; V: TRBV12-5; D: .; size: few; DNA: TGTGCTAGTGGTTTGGTAATCGGGACAACTAACTATGGCTACACCTTC; CDR3: CASGLVIGTTNYGYTF
J: TRBJ1-1; V: TRBV5-4; D: TRBD1; size: .; DNA: TGTGCCAGCAGCACAACAGGGGTAAGGAACACTGAAGCTTTCTTT; CDR3: CASSTTGVRNTEAFF
J: TRBJ2-7; V: TRBV15; D: TRBD2; size: .; DNA: TGTGCCACCAGCAGAGTGGTCGCTAGCGGGAGCTCCTACGAGCAGTACTTC; CDR3: CATSRVVASGSSYEQYF